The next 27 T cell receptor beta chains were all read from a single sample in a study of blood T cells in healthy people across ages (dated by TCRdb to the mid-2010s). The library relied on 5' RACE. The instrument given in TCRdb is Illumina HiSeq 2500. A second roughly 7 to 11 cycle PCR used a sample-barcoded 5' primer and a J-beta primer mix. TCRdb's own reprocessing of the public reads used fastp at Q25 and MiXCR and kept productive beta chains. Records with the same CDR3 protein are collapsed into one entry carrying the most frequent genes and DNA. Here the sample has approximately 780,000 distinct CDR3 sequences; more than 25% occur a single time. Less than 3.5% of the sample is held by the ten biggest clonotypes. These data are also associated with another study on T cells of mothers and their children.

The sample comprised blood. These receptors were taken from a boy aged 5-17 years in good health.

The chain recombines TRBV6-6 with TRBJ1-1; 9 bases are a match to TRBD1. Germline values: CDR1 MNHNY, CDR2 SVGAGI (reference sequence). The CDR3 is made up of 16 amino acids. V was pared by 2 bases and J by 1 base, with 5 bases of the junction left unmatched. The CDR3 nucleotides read TGTGCCAGCAGTTACGGAGACAGGGGGGGGAACACTGAAGCTTTCTTT. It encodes CASSYGDRGGNTEAFF.

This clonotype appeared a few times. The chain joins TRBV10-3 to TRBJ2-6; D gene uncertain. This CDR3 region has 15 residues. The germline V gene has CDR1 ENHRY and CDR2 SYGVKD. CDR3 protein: CATEQQLSGANVLTF. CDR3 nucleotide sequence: TGTGCTACCGAACAACAGCTCTCTGGGGCCAACGTCCTGACTTTC.

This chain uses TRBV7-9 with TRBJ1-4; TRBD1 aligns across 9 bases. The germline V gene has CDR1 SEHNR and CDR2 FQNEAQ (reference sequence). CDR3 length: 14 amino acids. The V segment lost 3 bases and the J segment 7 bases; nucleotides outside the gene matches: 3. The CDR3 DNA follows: TGTGCCAGCAGCTTGGGACAGGGAATTGAAAAACTGTTTTTT. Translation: CASSLGQGIEKLFF. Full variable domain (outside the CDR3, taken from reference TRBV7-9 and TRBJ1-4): DTGVSQNPRHKITKRGQNVTFRCDPISEHNRLYWYRQTLGQGPEFLTYFQNEAQLEKSRLLSDRFSAERPKGSFSTLEIQRTEQGDSAMYLCASSLGQGIEKLFFGSGTQLSVL.

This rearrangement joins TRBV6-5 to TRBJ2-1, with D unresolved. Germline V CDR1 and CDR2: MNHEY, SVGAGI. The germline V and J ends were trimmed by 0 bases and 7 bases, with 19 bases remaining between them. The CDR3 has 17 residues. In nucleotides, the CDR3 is TGTGCCAGCAGTTACTCGCCCGGTACAGAGAAACCTAATGAGCAGTTCTTC. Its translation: CASSYSPGTEKPNEQFF.

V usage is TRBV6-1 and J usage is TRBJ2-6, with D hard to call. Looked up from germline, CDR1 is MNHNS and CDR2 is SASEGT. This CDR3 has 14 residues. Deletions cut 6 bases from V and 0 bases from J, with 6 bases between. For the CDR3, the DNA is TGTGCCAGCAGGCCCTACTCTGGGGCCAACGTCCTGACTTTC. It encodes CASRPYSGANVLTF.

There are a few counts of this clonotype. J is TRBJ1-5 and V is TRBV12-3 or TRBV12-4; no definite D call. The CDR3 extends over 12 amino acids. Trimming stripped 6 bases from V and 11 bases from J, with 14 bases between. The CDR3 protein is CASRTAGLAQHF. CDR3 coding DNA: TGTGCCAGCAGAACTGCCGGGCTGGCCCAGCATTTT.

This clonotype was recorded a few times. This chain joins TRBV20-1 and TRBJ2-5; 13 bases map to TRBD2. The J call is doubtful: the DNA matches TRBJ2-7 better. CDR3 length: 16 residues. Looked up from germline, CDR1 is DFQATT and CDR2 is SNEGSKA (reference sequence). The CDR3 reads CSARQLAGGTRYEQYF. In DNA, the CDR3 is TGCAGTGCTAGGCAACTAGCGGGGGGGACTAGGTACGAGCAGTACTTC.

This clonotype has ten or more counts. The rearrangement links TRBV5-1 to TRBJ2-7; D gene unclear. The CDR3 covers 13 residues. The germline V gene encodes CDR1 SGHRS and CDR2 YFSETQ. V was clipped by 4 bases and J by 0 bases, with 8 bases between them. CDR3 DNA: TGCGCCAGCAGCGGCGGTCTCTCCTACGAGCAGTACTTC. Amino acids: CASSGGLSYEQYF.

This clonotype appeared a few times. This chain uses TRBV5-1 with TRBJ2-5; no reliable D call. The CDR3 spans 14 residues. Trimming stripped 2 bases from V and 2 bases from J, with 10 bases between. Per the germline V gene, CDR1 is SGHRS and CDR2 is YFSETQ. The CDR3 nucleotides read TGCGCCAGCAGCTTCCGAATGGGTCAAGAGACCCAGTACTTC. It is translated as CASSFRMGQETQYF.

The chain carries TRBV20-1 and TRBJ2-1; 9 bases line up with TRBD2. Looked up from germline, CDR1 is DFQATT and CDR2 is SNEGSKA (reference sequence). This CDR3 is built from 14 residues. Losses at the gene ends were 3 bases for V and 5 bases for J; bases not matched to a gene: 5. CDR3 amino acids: CSASASGANNEQFF. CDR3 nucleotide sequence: TGCAGTGCTAGCGCTAGCGGGGCAAACAATGAGCAGTTCTTC.

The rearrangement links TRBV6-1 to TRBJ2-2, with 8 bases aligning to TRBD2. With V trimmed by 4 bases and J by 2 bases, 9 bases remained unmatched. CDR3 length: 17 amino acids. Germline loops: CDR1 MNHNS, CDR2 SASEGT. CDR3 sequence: CASSVLAAGGNTGELFF. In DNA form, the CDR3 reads TGTGCCAGCAGTGTATTGGCGGCGGGGGGAAACACCGGGGAGCTGTTTTTT.

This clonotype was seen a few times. In DNA, the CDR3 is TGTGCTAGTGGTTTGGTACCAGGAGCCCAAGAGACCCAGTACTTC. It translates to CASGLVPGAQETQYF. This rearrangement joins TRBV12-5 to TRBJ2-5, with D hard to call. Trimming took off 0 bases at V and 1 base at J, with 9 bases between the two ends. Germline V lookup: CDR1 LGHNT, CDR2 FRNRAP. CDR3 length: 15 amino acids.

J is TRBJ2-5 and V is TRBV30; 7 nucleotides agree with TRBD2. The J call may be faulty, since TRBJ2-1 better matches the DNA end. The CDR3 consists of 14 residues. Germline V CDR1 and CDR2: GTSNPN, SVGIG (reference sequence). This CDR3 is CAWRASGTHNEQFF. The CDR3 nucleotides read TGTGCCTGGAGGGCGAGCGGGACCCACAATGAGCAGTTCTTC.

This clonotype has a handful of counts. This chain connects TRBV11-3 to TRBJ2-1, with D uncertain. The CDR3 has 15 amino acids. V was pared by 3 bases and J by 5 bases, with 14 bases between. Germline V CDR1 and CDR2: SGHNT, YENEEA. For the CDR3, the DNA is TGTGCCAGCAGCTTCAGCCCCAGGTGGAACAATGAGCAGTTCTTC. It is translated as CASSFSPRWNNEQFF. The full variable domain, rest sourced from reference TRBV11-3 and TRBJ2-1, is EAGVVQSPRYKIIEKKQPVAFWCNPISGHNTLYWYLQNLGQGPELLIRYENEEAVDDSQLPKDRFSAERLKGVDSTLKIQPAELGDSAVYLCASSFSPRWNNEQFFGPGTRLTVL.

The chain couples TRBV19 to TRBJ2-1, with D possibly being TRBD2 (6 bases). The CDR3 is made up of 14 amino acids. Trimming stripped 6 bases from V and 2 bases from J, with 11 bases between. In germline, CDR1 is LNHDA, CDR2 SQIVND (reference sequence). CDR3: CASSPGRTYNEQFF. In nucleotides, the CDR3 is TGTGCCAGTAGCCCTGGGAGGACCTACAATGAGCAGTTCTTC.

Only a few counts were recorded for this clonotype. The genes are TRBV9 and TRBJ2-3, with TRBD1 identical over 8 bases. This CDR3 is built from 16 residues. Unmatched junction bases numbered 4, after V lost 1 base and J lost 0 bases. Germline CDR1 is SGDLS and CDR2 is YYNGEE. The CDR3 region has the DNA TGTGCCAGCAGCGTAAGACAGGGGCACAGCACAGATACGCAGTATTTT. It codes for CASSVRQGHSTDTQYF. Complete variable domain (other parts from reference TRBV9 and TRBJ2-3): DSGVTQTPKHLITATGQRVTLRCSPRSGDLSVYWYQQSLDQGLQFLIQYYNGEERAKGNILERFSAQQFPDLHSELNLSSLELGDSALYFCASSVRQGHSTDTQYFGPGTRLTVL.

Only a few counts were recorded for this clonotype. This CDR3 is CAWGQRSNTEAFF. The DNA for the CDR3 is TGTGCCTGGGGACAGCGATCGAACACTGAAGCTTTCTTT. The genes are TRBV30 and TRBJ1-1; tentatively, D is TRBD1 (6 bases). The germline V gene has CDR1 GTSNPN and CDR2 SVGIG (reference sequence). The germline V and J ends were trimmed by 5 bases and 1 base, with 11 bases remaining between them. CDR3 length: 13 amino acids.

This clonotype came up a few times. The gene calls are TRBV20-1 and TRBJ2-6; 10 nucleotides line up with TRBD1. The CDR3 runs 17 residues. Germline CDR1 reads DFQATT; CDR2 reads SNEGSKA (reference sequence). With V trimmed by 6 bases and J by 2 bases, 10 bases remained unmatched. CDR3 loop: CSAPLRQGAPGANVLTF. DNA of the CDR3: TGCAGTGCACCGCTGAGACAGGGGGCGCCTGGGGCCAACGTCCTGACTTTC.

Here the CDR3 reads CSVGSSNQPQHF. The CDR3 DNA reads as TGCAGCGTCGGGAGTAGCAATCAGCCCCAGCATTTT. This sequence joins TRBV29-1 and TRBJ1-5; D gene ambiguous. V lost 6 bases to trimming and J lost 0 bases, with 6 bases between them. Germline CDR1 and CDR2: SQVTM and ANQGSEA. The CDR3 sequence is 12 residues long.

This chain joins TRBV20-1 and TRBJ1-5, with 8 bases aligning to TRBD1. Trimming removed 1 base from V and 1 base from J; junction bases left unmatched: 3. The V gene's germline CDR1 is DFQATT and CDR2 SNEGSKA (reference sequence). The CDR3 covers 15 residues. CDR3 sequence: CSARGTGFSNQPQHF. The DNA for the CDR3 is TGCAGTGCTAGAGGGACAGGGTTCAGCAATCAGCCCCAGCATTTT.

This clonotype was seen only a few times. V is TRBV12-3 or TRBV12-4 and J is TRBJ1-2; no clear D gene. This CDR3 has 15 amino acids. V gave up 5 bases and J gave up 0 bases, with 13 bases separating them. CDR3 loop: CASSPFRRANYGYTF. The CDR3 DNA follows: TGTGCCAGCAGTCCTTTTCGCCGAGCTAACTATGGCTACACCTTC.

In nucleotides, the CDR3 is TGTGCCATCAGTGAGTCCCGGGGGGCAGATACGCAGTATTTT. Translating gives CAISESRGADTQYF. The chain is built from TRBV10-3 and TRBJ2-3; TRBD2 matches at 7 bases. V trimming: 0 bases; J trimming: 4 bases; junction bases outside the gene matches: 1. CDR3 length: 14 residues. Germline V CDR1 and CDR2: ENHRY, SYGVKD.

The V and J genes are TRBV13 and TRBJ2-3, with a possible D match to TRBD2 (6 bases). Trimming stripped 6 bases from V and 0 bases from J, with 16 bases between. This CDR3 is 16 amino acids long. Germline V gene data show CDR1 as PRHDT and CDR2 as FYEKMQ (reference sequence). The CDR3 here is CASSRASVHSTDTQYF. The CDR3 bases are TGTGCCAGCAGTCGGGCTAGCGTCCATAGCACAGATACGCAGTATTTT.

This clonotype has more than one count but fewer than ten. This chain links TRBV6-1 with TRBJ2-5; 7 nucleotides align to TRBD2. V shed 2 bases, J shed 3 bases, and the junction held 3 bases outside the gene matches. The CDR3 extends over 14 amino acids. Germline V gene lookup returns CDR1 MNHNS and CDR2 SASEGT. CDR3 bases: TGTGCCAGCAGTGAAACGACTAGCAAAGAGACCCAGTACTTC. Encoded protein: CASSETTSKETQYF.

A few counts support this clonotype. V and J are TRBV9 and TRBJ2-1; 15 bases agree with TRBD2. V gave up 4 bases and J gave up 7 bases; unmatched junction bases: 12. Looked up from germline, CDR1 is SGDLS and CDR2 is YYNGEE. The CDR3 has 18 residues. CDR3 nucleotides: TGTGCCAGCAGCCTCTGGACTAGCGGGGGGGCGTGGGATAATGAGCAGTTCTTC. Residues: CASSLWTSGGAWDNEQFF.

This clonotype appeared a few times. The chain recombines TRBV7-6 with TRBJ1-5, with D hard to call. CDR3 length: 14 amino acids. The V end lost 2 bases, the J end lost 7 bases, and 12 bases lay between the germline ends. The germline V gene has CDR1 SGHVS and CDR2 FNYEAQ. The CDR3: CASSLSAGAQPQHF. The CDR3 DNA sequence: TGTGCCAGCAGCTTATCGGCAGGTGCACAGCCCCAGCATTTT.

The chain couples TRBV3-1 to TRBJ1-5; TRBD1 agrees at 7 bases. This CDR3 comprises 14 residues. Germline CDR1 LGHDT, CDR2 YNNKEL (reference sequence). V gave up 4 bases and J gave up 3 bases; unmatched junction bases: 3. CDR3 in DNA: TGTGCCAGCAGCCTACAGGGGCCCAATCAGCCCCAGCATTTT. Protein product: CASSLQGPNQPQHF.